This T cell receptor (beta chain) is from a study of T cells after yellow fever vaccination. TCRdb itself ran the 5' RACE reads through MiXCR, one entry per CDR3 protein. The sample has 320,000 or so distinct CDR3 sequences, less than 9.5% seen once; the top ten hold around 17%. CDR1 is MNHEY and CDR2 is SVGEGT in the germline V gene. The V and J ends lost 6 bases and 3 bases respectively, with 9 bases between them. The CDR3 contains 13 residues. The sequence was collected from a man aged 18 to 30 who received the YFV17D yellow fever vaccine. The input for sequencing was PBMCs, taken around 45 days after the first yellow fever vaccination. The chain employs TRBV6-2 or TRBV6-3 and TRBJ2-1, with D tentatively TRBD2 (6 bases). The CDR3 DNA reads TGTGCCAGCAGGCTAGCGCTCTACAATGAGCAGTTCTTC. The encoded protein is CASRLALYNEQFF.